Described below is a single T cell receptor (beta chain) sequence and its context. Its target is unknown. The V gene end was trimmed by 2 bases and the J gene end by 3 bases; junction bases not matched to a gene: 5. The CDR3 is made up of 14 amino acids. In germline, CDR1 is GTSNPN, CDR2 SVGIG (reference sequence). Produced via immunoSEQ multiplex PCR; TCRdb's table is partial and in-frame only. The table has about 120,000 clones, around 90% seen once. The data belong to a study of T cell responses to AZD1222 COVID-19 vaccine. Study-level information: Pooling was applied to second doses at about 4 or about 12 weeks. General study points: All repertoire sampling was performed exclusively after the peak T cell response. Regions 160-218 and 743-854 dominated among vaccine-associated CD4 TCRs spanning spike. Only a handful of AZD1222 recipients, roughly 6 in all, had baseline seropositivity.

This sequence joins TRBV30 and TRBJ1-2; 8 bases agree with TRBD1. This clonotype was obtained from an adult in good health. Sequencing was performed on peripheral blood, taken on day 0 of AZD1222 vaccination. CDR3 sequence reads: CAWSHIQGDYGYTF. The DNA for the CDR3 is TGTGCCTGGAGTCACATACAGGGGGACTATGGCTACACCTTC.